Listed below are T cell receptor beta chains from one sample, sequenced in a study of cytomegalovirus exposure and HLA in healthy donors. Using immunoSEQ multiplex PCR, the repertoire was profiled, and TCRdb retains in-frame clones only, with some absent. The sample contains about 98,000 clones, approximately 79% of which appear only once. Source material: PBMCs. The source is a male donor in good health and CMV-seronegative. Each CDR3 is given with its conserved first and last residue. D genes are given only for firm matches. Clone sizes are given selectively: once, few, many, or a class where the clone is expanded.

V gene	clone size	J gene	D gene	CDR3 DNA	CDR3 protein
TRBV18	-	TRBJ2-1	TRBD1	TGTGCCAGCTCATCCCGGGACAGGGTAACCTACAATGAGCAGTTCTTC	CASSSRDRVTYNEQFF
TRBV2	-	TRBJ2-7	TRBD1	TGTGCCAGCACCGGGACAGCGCGAGAGCAGTACTTC	CASTGTAREQYF
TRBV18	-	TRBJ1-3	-	TGTGCCAGCTCACCACAGGGAACAGGTTCTGGAAACACCATATATTTT	CASSPQGTGSGNTIYF
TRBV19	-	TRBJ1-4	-	TGTGCCAGTAGTAGCGGATCCGATAATGAAAAACTGTTTTTT	CASSSGSDNEKLFF
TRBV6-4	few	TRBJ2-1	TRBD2	TGTGCCAGCAGTGACTCGGGACTAGCGGGAGACGAGCAGTTCTTC	CASSDSGLAGDEQFF
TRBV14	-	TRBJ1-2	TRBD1	TGTGCCAGCAGCCAAGTGGGCAGGGGGAATGGCTACACCTTC	CASSQVGRGNGYTF
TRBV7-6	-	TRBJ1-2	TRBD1	TGTGCCAGCAGCTTAGACAGGGGAAGCTATGGCTACACCTTC	CASSLDRGSYGYTF
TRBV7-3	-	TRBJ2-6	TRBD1	TGTGCCAGCAGCTCAAGGGGGCGGGGGGCCAACGTCCTGACTTTC	CASSSRGRGANVLTF
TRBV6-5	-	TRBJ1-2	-	TGTGCCAGCAGTTACAGCCAAGCTAAGGGCTACACCTTC	CASSYSQAKGYTF
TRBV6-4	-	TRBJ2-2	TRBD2	TGTGCCAGCAGTGACGAAATAGCGGGACCAAACACCGGGGAGCTGTTTTTT	CASSDEIAGPNTGELFF
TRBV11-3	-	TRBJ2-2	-	TGTGCCAGCAGCTTAGGGCCCACCGGGGAGCTGTTTTTT	CASSLGPTGELFF
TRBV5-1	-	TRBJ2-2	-	TGCGCCAGCAGCCCAAGGGCTCGGGAAGGTAACACCGGGGAGCTGTTTTTT	CASSPRAREGNTGELFF
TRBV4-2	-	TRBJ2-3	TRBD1	TGTGCCAGCGGGGTGGGGACAGGGGCGAATACGCAGTATTTT	CASGVGTGANTQYF
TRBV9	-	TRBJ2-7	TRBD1	TGTGCCAGCAGCGTAGGGGACAGTGGATACGAGCAGTACTTC	CASSVGDSGYEQYF
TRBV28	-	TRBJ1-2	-	TGTGCCAGCAGTTTCGGGGGTTATGGCTACACCTTC	CASSFGGYGYTF
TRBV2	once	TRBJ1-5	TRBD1	TGTGCCAGCAGTGAAGACACAGGGGGCGTGGGAAGCAATCAGCCCCAGCATTTT	CASSEDTGGVGSNQPQHF
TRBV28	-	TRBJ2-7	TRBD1	TGTGCCAGCAGTTTCGGACAGGGGTCAAACGAGCAGTACTTC	CASSFGQGSNEQYF
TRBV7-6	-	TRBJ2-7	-	TGTGCCAGCAGCTTCCGACAGGCCTACGAGCAGTACTTC	CASSFRQAYEQYF
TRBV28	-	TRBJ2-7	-	TGTGCCAGCAGCCAGACCGGACTCGGCTCCTACGAGCAGTACTTC	CASSQTGLGSYEQYF
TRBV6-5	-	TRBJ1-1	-	TGTGCCAGCAGTTCGTGGACAGTAATGAACACTGAAGCTTTCTTT	CASSSWTVMNTEAFF
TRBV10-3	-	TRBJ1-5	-	TGTGCCATCAGCCCCGCGCAGGGCCGGGATCAGCCCCAGCATTTT	CAISPAQGRDQPQHF
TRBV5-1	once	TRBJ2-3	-	TGCGCCAGCAGCGTACAGGGAGCAGATACGCAGTATTTT	CASSVQGADTQYF
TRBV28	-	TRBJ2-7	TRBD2	TGTGCCAGCAGCTCGCTGGCGGGAGGGCTTGATGAGCAGTACTTC	CASSSLAGGLDEQYF
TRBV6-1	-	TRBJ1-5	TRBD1	TGTGCCAGCAGTGTGACCGGGACAGGGGGCCTGCTGGGCCAGCCCCAGCATTTT	CASSVTGTGGLLGQPQHF
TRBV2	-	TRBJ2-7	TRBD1	TGTGCCAGCAGTCCAGGACAGGGACCTCCCTACGAGCAGTACTTC	CASSPGQGPPYEQYF
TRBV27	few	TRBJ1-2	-	TGTGCCAGCAGTCTACAGGACGGCTATGGCTACACCTTC	CASSLQDGYGYTF
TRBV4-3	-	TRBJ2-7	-	TGCGCCAGCAGCCAAGGTGTGGGCTCCTACGAGCAGTACTTC	CASSQGVGSYEQYF
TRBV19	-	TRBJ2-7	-	TGTGCCAGTAGTTCGGGAGTTTTGTACGAGCAGTACTTC	CASSSGVLYEQYF
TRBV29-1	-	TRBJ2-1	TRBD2	TGCAGCTTAAGACTAGCGGGAATAGACAATGAGCAGTTCTTC	CSLRLAGIDNEQFF
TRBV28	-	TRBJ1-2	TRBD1	TGTGCCACCCAGATGGAACAGGGGGTCGCTAACTATGGCTACACCTTC	CATQMEQGVANYGYTF
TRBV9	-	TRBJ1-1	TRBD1	TGTGCCAGCAGCCCCCGGACAGGGGCGACTCGGAACACTGAAGCTTTCTTT	CASSPRTGATRNTEAFF
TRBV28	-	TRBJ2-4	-	TGTGCCAGCAGTTTTGGACAAGCCAAAAACATTCAGTACTTC	CASSFGQAKNIQYF
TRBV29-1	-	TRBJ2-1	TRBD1	TGCAGCGCAGGGACAGGGACTAATGAGCAGTTCTTC	CSAGTGTNEQFF
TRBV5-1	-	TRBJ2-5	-	TGCGCCAGCAGCTTGGCATTTGCGGGAAGGGGAGAGACCCAGTACTTC	CASSLAFAGRGETQYF
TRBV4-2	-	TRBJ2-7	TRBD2	TGTGCCAGCAGCCAAGGGCCGGGACTAGCGGGCGGCGCCTCCTACGAGCAGTACTTC	CASSQGPGLAGGASYEQYF
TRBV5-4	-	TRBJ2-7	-	TGTGCCAGCAGCGGGGGGGCACCGGGCCCCTACGAGCAGTACTTC	CASSGGAPGPYEQYF
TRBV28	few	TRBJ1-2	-	TGTGCCAGCAGGAAACAAACGGGGAACTATGGCTACACCTTC	CASRKQTGNYGYTF
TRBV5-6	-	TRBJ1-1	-	TGTGCCAGCAGCTTGGGGGCGGGGGTGGGCACTGAAGCTTTCTTT	CASSLGAGVGTEAFF
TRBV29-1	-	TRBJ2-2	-	TGCAGCGTTGATAAGGACACTAACACCGGGGAGCTGTTTTTT	CSVDKDTNTGELFF
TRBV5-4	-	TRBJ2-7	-	TGTGCCAGCAGCTTGTGGGGGGGCTCCGCTTACGAGCAGTACTTC	CASSLWGGSAYEQYF